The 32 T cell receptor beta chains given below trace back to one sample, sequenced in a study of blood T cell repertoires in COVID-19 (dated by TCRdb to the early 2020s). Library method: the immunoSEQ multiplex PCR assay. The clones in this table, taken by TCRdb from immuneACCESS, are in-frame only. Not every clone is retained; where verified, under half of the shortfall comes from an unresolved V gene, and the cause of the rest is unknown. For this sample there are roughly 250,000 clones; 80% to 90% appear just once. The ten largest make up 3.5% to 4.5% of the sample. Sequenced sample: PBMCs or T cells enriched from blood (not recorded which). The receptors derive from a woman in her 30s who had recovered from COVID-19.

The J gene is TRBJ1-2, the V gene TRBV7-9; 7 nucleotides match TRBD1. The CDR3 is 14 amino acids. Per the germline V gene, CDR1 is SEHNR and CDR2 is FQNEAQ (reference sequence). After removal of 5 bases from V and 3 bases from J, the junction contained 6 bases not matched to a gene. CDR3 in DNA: TGTGCCAGCAGCGAACAGGGGCGCGACTATGGCTACACCTTC. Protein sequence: CASSEQGRDYGYTF.

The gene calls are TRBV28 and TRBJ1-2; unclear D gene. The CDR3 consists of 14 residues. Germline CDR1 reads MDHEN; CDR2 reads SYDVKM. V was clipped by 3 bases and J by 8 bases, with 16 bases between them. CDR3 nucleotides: TGTGCCAGCAGTTTGTCCTCAGCGAGCTGGGGCTACACCTTC. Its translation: CASSLSSASWGYTF.

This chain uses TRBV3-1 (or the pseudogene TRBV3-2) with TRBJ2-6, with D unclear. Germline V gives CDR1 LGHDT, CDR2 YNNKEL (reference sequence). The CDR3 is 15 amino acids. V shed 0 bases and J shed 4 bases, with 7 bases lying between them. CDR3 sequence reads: CASSQDPLGANVLTF. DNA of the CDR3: TGTGCCAGCAGCCAAGATCCCCTCGGGGCCAACGTCCTGACTTTC.

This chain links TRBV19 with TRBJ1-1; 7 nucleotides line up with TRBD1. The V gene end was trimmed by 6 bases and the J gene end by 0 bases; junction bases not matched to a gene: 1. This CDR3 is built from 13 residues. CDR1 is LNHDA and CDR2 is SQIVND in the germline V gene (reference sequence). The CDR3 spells CASRGQMNTEAFF. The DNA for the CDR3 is TGTGCCAGTAGGGGACAGATGAACACTGAAGCTTTCTTT.

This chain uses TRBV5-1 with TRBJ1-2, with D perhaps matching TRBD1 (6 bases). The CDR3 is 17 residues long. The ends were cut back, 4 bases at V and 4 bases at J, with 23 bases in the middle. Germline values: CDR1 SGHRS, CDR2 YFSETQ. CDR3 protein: CASSPELPGQLGYGYTF. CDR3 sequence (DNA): TGCGCCAGCAGCCCGGAGCTTCCGGGACAATTGGGCTATGGCTACACCTTC.

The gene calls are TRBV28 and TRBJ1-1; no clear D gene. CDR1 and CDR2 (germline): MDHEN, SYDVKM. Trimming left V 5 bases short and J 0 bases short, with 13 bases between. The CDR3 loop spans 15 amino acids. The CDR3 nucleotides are TGTGCCAGCAGTCCGCCCACGCACATGAACACTGAAGCTTTCTTT. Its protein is CASSPPTHMNTEAFF.

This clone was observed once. The CDR3 bases are TGTGCCAGCAGCTACTCCGGGACTCTCAATCAGCCCCAGCATTTT. It translates to CASSYSGTLNQPQHF. The gene calls are TRBV28 and TRBJ1-5, with TRBD1 as a possible D gene (5 bases). Germline V gene sequence: CDR1 MDHEN, CDR2 SYDVKM. Trimming removed 6 bases at V and 3 bases at J, with 15 bases between. This CDR3 has 15 amino acids.

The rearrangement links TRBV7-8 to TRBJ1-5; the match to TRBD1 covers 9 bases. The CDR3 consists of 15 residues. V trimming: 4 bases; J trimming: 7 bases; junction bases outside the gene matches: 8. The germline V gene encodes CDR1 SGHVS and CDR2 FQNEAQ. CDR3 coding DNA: TGTGCCAGCAGCTCCGGGACAGGGAGGCGACAGCCCCAGCATTTT. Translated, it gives CASSSGTGRRQPQHF.

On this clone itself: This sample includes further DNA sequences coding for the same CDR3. CDR3 sequence reads: CASSLSGDGYTF. In DNA, the CDR3 is TGTGCCAGCAGCTTATCCGGGGATGGCTACACCTTC. This chain links TRBV11-2 with TRBJ1-2; the D is unclear. The germline CDR1 and CDR2 sequences are SGHAT and FQNNGV. Trimming pared 2 bases from V and 6 bases from J, leaving 7 bases between. CDR3 length: 12 residues.

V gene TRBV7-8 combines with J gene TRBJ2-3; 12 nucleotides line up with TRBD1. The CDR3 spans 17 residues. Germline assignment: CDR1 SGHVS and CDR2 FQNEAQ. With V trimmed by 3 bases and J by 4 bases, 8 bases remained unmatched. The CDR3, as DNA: TGTGCCAGCAGCTTTTTTTTCGGGACAGGGGGCGCAGATACGCAGTATTTT. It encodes CASSFFFGTGGADTQYF.

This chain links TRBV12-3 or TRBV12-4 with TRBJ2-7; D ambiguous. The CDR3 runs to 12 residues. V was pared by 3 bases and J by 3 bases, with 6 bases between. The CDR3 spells CASSFGGYEQYF. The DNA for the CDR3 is TGTGCCAGCAGTTTCGGCGGCTACGAGCAGTACTTC.

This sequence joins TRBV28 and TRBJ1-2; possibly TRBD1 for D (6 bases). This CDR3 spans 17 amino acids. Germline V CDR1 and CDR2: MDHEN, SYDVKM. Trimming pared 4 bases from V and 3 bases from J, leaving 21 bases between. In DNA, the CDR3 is TGTGCCAGCAGTTCCATGCCTCGACGGGACACTGACTATGGCTACACCTTC. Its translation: CASSSMPRRDTDYGYTF.

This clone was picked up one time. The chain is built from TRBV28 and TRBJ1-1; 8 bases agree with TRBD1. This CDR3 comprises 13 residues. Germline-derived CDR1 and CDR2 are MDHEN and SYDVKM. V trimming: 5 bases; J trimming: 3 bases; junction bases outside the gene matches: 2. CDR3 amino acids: CASSGQGYTEAFF. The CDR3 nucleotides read TGTGCCAGCAGTGGACAGGGATACACTGAAGCTTTCTTT.

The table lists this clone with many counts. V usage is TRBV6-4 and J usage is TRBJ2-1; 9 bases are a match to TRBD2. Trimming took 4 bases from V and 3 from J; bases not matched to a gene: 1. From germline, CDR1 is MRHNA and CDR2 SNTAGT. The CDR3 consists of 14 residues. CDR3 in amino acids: CASSVAGDYNEQFF. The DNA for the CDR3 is TGTGCCAGCAGTGTAGCGGGAGACTACAATGAGCAGTTCTTC.

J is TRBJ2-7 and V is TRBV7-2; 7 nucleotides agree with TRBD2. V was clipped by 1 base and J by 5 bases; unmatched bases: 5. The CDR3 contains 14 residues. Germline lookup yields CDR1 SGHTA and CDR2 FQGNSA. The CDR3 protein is CASSLEAGWHEQYF. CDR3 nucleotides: TGTGCCAGCAGCTTAGAAGCGGGGTGGCACGAGCAGTACTTC.

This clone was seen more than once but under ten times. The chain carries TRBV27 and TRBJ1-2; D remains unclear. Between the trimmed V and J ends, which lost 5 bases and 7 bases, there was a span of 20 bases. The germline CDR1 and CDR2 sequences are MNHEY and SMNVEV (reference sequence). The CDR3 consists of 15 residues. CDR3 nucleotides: TGTGCCAGCAGTCGCGCCACGACCGCGGGTGGTGGCTACACCTTC. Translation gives CASSRATTAGGGYTF.

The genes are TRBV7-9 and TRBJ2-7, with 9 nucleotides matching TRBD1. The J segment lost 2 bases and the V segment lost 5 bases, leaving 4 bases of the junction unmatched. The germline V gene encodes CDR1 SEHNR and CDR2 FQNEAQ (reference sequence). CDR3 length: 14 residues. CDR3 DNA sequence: TGTGCCAGCAGCACCGGGACAGGGCCCTACGAGCAGTACTTC. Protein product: CASSTGTGPYEQYF.

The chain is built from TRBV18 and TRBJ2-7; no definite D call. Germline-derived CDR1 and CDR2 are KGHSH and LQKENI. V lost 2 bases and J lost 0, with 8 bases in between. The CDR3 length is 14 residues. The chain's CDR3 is CASSPIESSYEQYF. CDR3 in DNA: TGTGCCAGCTCACCAATCGAGAGCTCCTACGAGCAGTACTTC. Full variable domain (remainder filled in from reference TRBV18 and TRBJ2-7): NAGVMQNPRHLVRRRGQEARLRCSPMKGHSHVYWYRQLPEEGLKFMVYLQKENIIDESGMPKERFSAEFPKEGPSILRIQQVVRGDSAAYFCASSPIESSYEQYFGPGTRLTVT.

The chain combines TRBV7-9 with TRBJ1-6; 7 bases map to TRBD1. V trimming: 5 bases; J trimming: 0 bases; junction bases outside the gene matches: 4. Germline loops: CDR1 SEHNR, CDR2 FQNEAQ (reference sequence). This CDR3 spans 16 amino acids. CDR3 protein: CASSHRGSSYNSPLHF. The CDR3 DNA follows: TGTGCCAGCAGCCACAGGGGTAGCTCCTATAATTCACCCCTCCACTTT.

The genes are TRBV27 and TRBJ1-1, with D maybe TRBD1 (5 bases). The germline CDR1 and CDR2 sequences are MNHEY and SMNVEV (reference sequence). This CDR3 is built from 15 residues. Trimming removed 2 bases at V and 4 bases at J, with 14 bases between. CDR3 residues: CASSLSRGYSTEAFF. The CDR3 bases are TGTGCCAGCAGTTTAAGCCGGGGGTATTCCACTGAAGCTTTCTTT.

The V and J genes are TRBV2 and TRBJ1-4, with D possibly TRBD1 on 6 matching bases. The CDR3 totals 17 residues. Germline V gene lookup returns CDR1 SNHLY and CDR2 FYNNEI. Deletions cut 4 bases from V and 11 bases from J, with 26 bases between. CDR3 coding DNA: TGTGCCAGCAGTGCCCCTGCGATATGGGACACCCGTTCGAAACTGTTTTTT. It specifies CASSAPAIWDTRSKLFF. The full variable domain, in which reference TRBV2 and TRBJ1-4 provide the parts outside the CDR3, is EPEVTQTPSHQVTQMGQEVILRCVPISNHLYFYWYRQILGQKVEFLVSFYNNEISEKSEIFDDQFSVERPDGSNFTLKIRSTKLEDSAMYFCASSAPAIWDTRSKLFFGSGTQLSVL.

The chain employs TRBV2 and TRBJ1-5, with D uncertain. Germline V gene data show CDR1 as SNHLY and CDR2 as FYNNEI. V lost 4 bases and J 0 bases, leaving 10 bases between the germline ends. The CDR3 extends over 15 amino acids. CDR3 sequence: CASSVAGYSNQPQHF. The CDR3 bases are TGTGCCAGCAGTGTGGCGGGGTATAGCAATCAGCCCCAGCATTTT.

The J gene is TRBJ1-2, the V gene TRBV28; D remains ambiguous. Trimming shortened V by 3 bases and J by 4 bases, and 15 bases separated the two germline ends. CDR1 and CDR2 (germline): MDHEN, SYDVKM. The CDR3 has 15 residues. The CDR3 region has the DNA TGTGCCAGCAGTTTCAAAACTAGGGTCCTCTATGGCTACACCTTC. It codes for CASSFKTRVLYGYTF.

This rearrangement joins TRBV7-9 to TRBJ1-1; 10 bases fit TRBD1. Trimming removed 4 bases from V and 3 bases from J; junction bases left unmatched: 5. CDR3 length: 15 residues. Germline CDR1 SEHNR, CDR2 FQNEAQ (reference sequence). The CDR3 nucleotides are TGTGCCAGCAGCTCGCCCGGGACAGGGGACACTGAAGCTTTCTTT. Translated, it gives CASSSPGTGDTEAFF.

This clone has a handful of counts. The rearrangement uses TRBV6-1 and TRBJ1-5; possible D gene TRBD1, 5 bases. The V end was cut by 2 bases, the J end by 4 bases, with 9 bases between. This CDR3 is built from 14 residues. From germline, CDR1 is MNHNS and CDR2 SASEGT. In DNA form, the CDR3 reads TGTGCCAGCAGTGAATCCCCAGGGAATCAGCCCCAGCATTTT. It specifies CASSESPGNQPQHF.

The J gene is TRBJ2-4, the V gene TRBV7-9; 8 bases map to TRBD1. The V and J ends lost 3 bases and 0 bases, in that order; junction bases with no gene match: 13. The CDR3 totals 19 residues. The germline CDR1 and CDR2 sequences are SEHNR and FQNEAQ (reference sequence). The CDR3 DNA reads TGTGCCAGCAGCTTTAGTACCGTTGGGACAGGATTAGCCAAAAACATTCAGTACTTC. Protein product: CASSFSTVGTGLAKNIQYF.

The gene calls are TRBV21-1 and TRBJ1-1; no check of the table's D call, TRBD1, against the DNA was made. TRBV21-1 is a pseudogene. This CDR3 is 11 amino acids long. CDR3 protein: CAGKGVTEAFF. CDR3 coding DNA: TGTGCCGGAAAGGGGGTCACTGAAGCTTTCTTT.

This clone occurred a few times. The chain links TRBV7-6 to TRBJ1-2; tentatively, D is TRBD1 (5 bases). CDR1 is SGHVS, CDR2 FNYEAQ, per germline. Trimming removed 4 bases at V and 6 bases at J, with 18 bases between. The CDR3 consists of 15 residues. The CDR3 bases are TGTGCCAGCAGCTCCAGGGAGGGCAGCATGGATGGCTACACCTTC. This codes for CASSSREGSMDGYTF.

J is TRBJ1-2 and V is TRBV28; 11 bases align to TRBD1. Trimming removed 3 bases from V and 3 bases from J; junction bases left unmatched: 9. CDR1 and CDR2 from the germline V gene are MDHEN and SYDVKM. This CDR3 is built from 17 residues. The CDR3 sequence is CASSLEGQGAGDYGYTF. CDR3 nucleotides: TGTGCCAGCAGTTTGGAAGGACAGGGGGCCGGAGACTATGGCTACACCTTC.

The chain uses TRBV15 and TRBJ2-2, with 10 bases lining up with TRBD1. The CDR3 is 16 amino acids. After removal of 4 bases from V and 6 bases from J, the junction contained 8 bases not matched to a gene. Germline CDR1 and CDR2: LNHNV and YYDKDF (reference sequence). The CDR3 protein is CATSTYRDRGAGELFF. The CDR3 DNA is TGTGCCACCAGCACCTACCGGGACAGGGGCGCCGGGGAGCTGTTTTTT.

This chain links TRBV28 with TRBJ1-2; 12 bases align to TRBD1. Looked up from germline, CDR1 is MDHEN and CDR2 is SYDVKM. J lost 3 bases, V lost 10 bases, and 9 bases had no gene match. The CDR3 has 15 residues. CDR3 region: CATGQGAPNHYGYTF. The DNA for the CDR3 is TGTGCCACGGGACAGGGGGCTCCCAACCACTATGGCTACACCTTC.

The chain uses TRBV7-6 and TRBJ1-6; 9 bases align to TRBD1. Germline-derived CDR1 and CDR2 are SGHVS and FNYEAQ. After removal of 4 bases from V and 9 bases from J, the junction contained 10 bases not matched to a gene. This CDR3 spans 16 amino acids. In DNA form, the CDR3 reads TGTGCCAGCAGCTCCTCCACGACAGGGGGTACTTCACCCCTCCACTTT. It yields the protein CASSSSTTGGTSPLHF.